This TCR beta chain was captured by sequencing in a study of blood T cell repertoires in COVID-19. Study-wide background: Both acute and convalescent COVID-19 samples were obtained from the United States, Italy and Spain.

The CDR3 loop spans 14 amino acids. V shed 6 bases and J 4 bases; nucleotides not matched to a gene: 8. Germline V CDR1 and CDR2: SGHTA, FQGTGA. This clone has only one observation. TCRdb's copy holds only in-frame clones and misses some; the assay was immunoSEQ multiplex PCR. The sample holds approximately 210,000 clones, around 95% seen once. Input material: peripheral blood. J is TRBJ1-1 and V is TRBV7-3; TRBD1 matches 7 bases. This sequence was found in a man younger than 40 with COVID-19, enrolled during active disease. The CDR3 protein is CASRSGTDATEAFF. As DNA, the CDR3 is TGTGCCAGCAGGTCCGGGACAGATGCCACTGAAGCTTTCTTT.